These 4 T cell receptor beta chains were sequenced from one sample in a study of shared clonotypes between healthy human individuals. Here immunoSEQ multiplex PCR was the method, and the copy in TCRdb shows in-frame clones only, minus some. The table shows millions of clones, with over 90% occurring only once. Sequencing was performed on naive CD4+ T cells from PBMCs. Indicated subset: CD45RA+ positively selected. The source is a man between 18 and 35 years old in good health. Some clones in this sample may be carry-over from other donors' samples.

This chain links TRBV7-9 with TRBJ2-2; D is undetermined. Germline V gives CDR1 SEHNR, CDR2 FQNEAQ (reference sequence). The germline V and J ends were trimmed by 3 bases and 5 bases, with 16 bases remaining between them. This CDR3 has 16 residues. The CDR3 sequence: CASSLPGLLDTGELFF. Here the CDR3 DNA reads TGTGCCAGCAGCTTGCCGGGTCTACTCGATACCGGGGAGCTGTTTTTT.

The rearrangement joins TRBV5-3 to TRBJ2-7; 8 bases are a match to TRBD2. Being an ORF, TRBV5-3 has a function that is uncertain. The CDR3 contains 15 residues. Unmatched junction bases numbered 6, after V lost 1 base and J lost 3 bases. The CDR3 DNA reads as TGTGCCAGAAGCTTGATGAGCGGGAGCCACTACGAGCAGTACTTC. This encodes CARSLMSGSHYEQYF.

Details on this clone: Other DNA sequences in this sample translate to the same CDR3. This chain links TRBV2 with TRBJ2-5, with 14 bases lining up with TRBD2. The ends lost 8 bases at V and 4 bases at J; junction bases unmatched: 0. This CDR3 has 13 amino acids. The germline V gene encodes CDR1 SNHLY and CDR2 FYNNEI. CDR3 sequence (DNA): TGTGCCAGCGGACTAGCGGGAGGAGAGACCCAGTACTTC. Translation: CASGLAGGETQYF.

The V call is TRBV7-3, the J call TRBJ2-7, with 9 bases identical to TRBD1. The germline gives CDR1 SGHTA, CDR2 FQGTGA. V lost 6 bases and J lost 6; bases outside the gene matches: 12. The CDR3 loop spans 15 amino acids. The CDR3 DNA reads TGTGCCAGCAGAAGCACCGGGGGACAGGGATCCGAGCAGTACTTC. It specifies CASRSTGGQGSEQYF. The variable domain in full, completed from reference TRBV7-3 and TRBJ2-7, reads GAGVSQTPSNKVTEKGKYVELRCDPISGHTALYWYRQSLGQGPEFLIYFQGTGAADDSGLPNDRFFAVRPEGSVSTLKIQRTERGDSAVYLCASRSTGGQGSEQYFGPGTRLTVT.